Shown below are 15 T cell receptor beta chains from a single sample sequenced in a study of T cells after yellow fever vaccination. TCRdb recomputed calls from the 5' RACE reads with MiXCR, one row per CDR3 protein. The table records just under 600,000 distinct CDR3 sequences, roughly 13% of them present only once. The starting material was PBMCs, obtained on the day of the yellow fever booster vaccination. These receptors originate from a man younger than 45 who received the YFV17D yellow fever vaccine.

This clonotype was seen a single time. The DNA for the CDR3 is TGTGCCAGCAGCCCGCGGACTAGCGGAGGCCACGAGCAGTACTTC. Translating it yields CASSPRTSGGHEQYF. The chain is built from TRBV7-2 and TRBJ2-7; 10 positions agree with TRBD2. Germline CDR1 reads SGHTA; CDR2 reads FQGNSA. Losses at the gene ends were 5 bases for V and 5 bases for J; bases not matched to a gene: 9. The CDR3 has 15 residues.

This rearrangement joins TRBV29-1 to TRBJ2-3, with D tentatively TRBD2 (5 bases). The ends were cut back, 6 bases at V and 1 base at J, with 14 bases in the middle. This CDR3 has 14 residues. Germline CDR1 is SQVTM and CDR2 is ANQGSEA. CDR3 protein: CSVVGERGTDTQYF. The CDR3 nucleotides read TGCAGCGTAGTCGGGGAGAGGGGCACAGATACGCAGTATTTT.

The chain links TRBV3-1 to TRBJ2-1, with 13 positions matching TRBD2. Trimming removed 1 base from V and 4 bases from J; junction bases left unmatched: 4. Germline V CDR1 and CDR2: LGHDT, YNNKEL (reference sequence). This CDR3 region has 17 residues. The CDR3 coding sequence is TGTGCCAGCAGCCAAGGGGGACTAGCGGGACTTTACAATGAGCAGTTCTTC. It is translated as CASSQGGLAGLYNEQFF.

The chain is built from TRBV18 and TRBJ1-1; D uncertain. This CDR3 region has 15 residues. Germline V gene sequence: CDR1 KGHSH, CDR2 LQKENI. Trimming cost V 0 bases and J 4 bases, with 12 bases left between them. The CDR3 loop is CASSPPVRVGTEAFF. The DNA for the CDR3 is TGTGCCAGCTCACCACCGGTTCGGGTAGGCACTGAAGCTTTCTTT. Together with reference TRBV18 and TRBJ1-1, the CDR3 gives the full variable domain: NAGVMQNPRHLVRRRGQEARLRCSPMKGHSHVYWYRQLPEEGLKFMVYLQKENIIDESGMPKERFSAEFPKEGPSILRIQQVVRGDSAAYFCASSPPVRVGTEAFFGQGTRLTVV.

This clonotype was recorded many times. This rearrangement joins TRBV27 to TRBJ1-4; maybe TRBD1 (6 bases). Germline CDR1 reads MNHEY; CDR2 reads SMNVEV (reference sequence). This CDR3 contains 15 residues. V dropped 0 bases and J dropped 6 bases, with 11 bases sitting between them. CDR3 DNA: TGTGCCAGCAGTTTATCTCTCGGACAGTATGAAAAACTGTTTTTT. This codes for CASSLSLGQYEKLFF. The full variable domain, rest sourced from reference TRBV27 and TRBJ1-4, is EAQVTQNPRYLITVTGKKLTVTCSQNMNHEYMSWYRQDPGLGLRQIYYSMNVEVTDKGDVPEGYKVSRKEKRNFPLILESPSPNQTSLYFCASSLSLGQYEKLFFGSGTQLSVL.

The chain couples TRBV27 to TRBJ2-6; no reliable D call. V gave up 3 bases and J gave up 1 base, with 10 bases separating them. Germline loops: CDR1 MNHEY, CDR2 SMNVEV (reference sequence). The CDR3 loop spans 16 amino acids. DNA for the CDR3: TGTGCCAGCAGTTTCTTTGTTGGTTCTGGGGCCAACGTCCTGACTTTC. This gives the protein CASSFFVGSGANVLTF.

The V gene is TRBV23-1, the J gene TRBJ1-5; TRBD1 agrees at 8 bases. Being an ORF, TRBV23-1 has a function that is uncertain. The CDR3 extends over 16 amino acids. Trimming took 2 bases from V and 1 from J; bases not matched to a gene: 4. CDR3 protein: CASSQRTGRSNQPQHF. CDR3 in DNA: TGCGCCAGCAGTCAAAGGACAGGGCGAAGCAATCAGCCCCAGCATTTT.

The V call is TRBV6-5, the J call TRBJ2-1, with no clear D. The CDR3 length is 16 residues. Germline CDR1 and CDR2: MNHEY and SVGAGI. The V end was cut by 2 bases, the J end by 7 bases, with 18 bases between. The CDR3 here is CASSYRPRYGWNEQFF. The CDR3 nucleotides read TGTGCCAGCAGTTACCGGCCGAGATACGGGTGGAATGAGCAGTTCTTC.

Many counts were recorded for this clonotype. The rearrangement links TRBV5-1 to TRBJ2-5; 10 bases fit TRBD1. The CDR3 has 14 residues. CDR1 and CDR2 from the germline V gene are SGHRS and YFSETQ. V shed 4 bases, J shed 3 bases, and the junction held 3 bases outside the gene matches. The CDR3 region is CASSVGTGEETQYF. Here the CDR3 DNA reads TGCGCCAGCAGCGTCGGGACAGGGGAAGAGACCCAGTACTTC.

The sample holds many counts of this clonotype. The CDR3 spells CASSQDRASGMETQYF. CDR3 in DNA: TGTGCCAGCAGCCAAGATCGAGCTAGCGGGATGGAGACCCAGTACTTC. This chain uses TRBV3-1 with TRBJ2-5; 9 bases map to TRBD2. The CDR3 consists of 16 residues. J lost 5 bases, V lost 0 bases, and 7 bases had no gene match. CDR1 is LGHDT, CDR2 YNNKEL, per germline (reference sequence).

This clonotype was seen only once. The chain's CDR3 is CSAPLNGDQPQHF. For the CDR3, the DNA is TGCAGTGCCCCCCTAAATGGAGATCAGCCCCAGCATTTT. This rearrangement joins TRBV20-1 to TRBJ1-5; D unclear. Looked up from germline, CDR1 is DFQATT and CDR2 is SNEGSKA (reference sequence). Deletions cut 6 bases from V and 5 bases from J, with 14 bases between. The CDR3 sequence is 13 residues long.

This clonotype occurred a few times. This rearrangement joins TRBV5-1 to TRBJ2-3; D is undetermined. The V gene lost 0 bases and the J gene lost 5 bases, with 10 bases spanning the gap. Looked up from germline, CDR1 is SGHRS and CDR2 is YFSETQ. The CDR3 contains 14 residues. CDR3 protein: CASSLADRGDTQYF. Written as DNA, the CDR3 is TGCGCCAGCAGCTTGGCGGACCGTGGAGATACGCAGTATTTT.

This clonotype has a handful of counts. V is TRBV24-1 and J is TRBJ2-3; D gene uncertain. The germline V gene encodes CDR1 KGHDR and CDR2 SFDVKD. With 4 bases removed from V and 4 bases from J, the gap between germline ends came to 8 bases. The CDR3 covers 13 residues. The CDR3 sequence is CATSEHGADTQYF. CDR3 nucleotides: TGTGCCACCAGTGAGCATGGGGCAGATACGCAGTATTTT.

As DNA, the CDR3 is TGTGCCAGCAGCTTAGGTGGGCTGGAAGGCACTGAAGCTTTCTTT. As protein: CASSLGGLEGTEAFF. V gene TRBV7-2 combines with J gene TRBJ1-1; no definite D call. V was clipped by 1 base and J by 4 bases, with 13 bases between them. The germline CDR1 and CDR2 sequences are SGHTA and FQGNSA. The CDR3 loop spans 15 amino acids.

There are a few counts of this clonotype. CDR3 nucleotide sequence: TGTGCCAGCAGCTTCGGACAGGGAAACCAAGAGACCCAGTACTTC. Translating gives CASSFGQGNQETQYF. J is TRBJ2-5 and V is TRBV7-9, with 8 bases matching TRBD1. Trimming cost V 3 bases and J 0 bases; bases outside gene matches: 3. The CDR3 runs to 15 residues. From germline, CDR1 is SEHNR and CDR2 FQNEAQ (reference sequence). Combining the CDR3 with reference TRBV7-9 and TRBJ2-5 gives the whole variable domain DTGVSQNPRHKITKRGQNVTFRCDPISEHNRLYWYRQTLGQGPEFLTYFQNEAQLEKSRLLSDRFSAERPKGSFSTLEIQRTEQGDSAMYLCASSFGQGNQETQYFGPGTRLLVL.